The rows below give T cell receptor beta chains drawn from one sample of a study of shared clonotypes between healthy human individuals. Repertoires were generated with immunoSEQ multiplex PCR, while TCRdb's copy carries only in-frame clones and drops some. The sample gives about a million clones, 76% of which show up once; about 1.5% is in the top ten. Material for sequencing was memory CD4+ T cells sorted from blood. The source of these receptors is a man between 18 and 29 years old in good health. Each CDR3 is given with its conserved first and last residue. A D gene is named only where the DNA matches it firmly. Not every row has a clone size; where given, it reads once, few, many or a size class.

clone size	V gene	J gene	CDR3 length	D gene	CDR3 protein	CDR3 DNA
-	TRBV9	TRBJ1-2	16	TRBD1	CASSAGGQQANYGYTF	TGTGCCAGCAGCGCGGGGGGACAGCAAGCTAACTATGGCTACACCTTC
-	TRBV19	TRBJ1-2	12	-	CATSPGNYGYTF	TGTGCCACCTCCCCGGGCAACTATGGCTACACCTTC
-	TRBV5-4	TRBJ2-5	15	TRBD2	CASSPRLAGRETQYF	TGTGCCAGCAGCCCCAGACTAGCGGGGAGAGAGACCCAGTACTTC
-	TRBV2	TRBJ2-1	12	-	CASSENYNEQFF	TGTGCCAGCAGTGAAAACTACAATGAGCAGTTCTTC
few	TRBV19	TRBJ1-4	15	-	CASSNGHPEGEKLFF	TGTGCCAGTAGTAACGGACACCCTGAGGGGGAAAAACTGTTTTTT
-	TRBV7-2	TRBJ1-3	13	-	CASSPTVGNTIYF	TGTGCCAGCAGCCCGACAGTTGGAAACACCATATATTTT
once	TRBV4-1	TRBJ2-7	16	TRBD1	CASSQFPGQGSYEQYF	TGCGCCAGCAGCCAATTCCCGGGACAGGGGTCCTACGAGCAGTACTTC
-	TRBV7-8	TRBJ2-1	12	-	CASSSVRGAQFF	TGTGCCAGCAGTAGTGTTAGGGGAGCACAGTTCTTC
-	TRBV11-1	TRBJ2-5	14	-	CASSSDRPTLTQYF	TGTGCCAGCAGCTCCGACAGGCCTACATTGACCCAGTACTTC
-	TRBV6-5	TRBJ1-6	14	TRBD1	CASRGDRVNSPLHF	TGTGCCAGCAGAGGGGACAGGGTGAATTCACCCCTCCACTTT
-	TRBV4-3	TRBJ2-2	16	TRBD1	CASSAGTGRNTGELFF	TGCGCCAGCAGCGCCGGGACAGGGCGTAACACCGGGGAGCTGTTTTTT
-	TRBV7-2	TRBJ2-2	16	TRBD1	CASSPPRGQGAGELFF	TGTGCCAGCAGCCCACCCCGGGGACAGGGCGCCGGGGAGCTGTTTTTT
-	TRBV2	TRBJ1-1	11	-	CASNWRNEAFF	TGTGCCAGCAATTGGAGAAATGAAGCTTTCTTT
few	TRBV28	TRBJ1-2	13	TRBD1	CASSFSDRVGYTF	TGTGCCAGCAGTTTCTCCGACAGGGTAGGCTACACCTTC
-	TRBV18	TRBJ2-5	13	-	CASSPSLQETQYF	TGTGCCAGCTCACCATCTTTACAAGAGACCCAGTACTTC
-	TRBV4-3	TRBJ2-3	15	TRBD2	CASRQLAVGTDTQYF	TGCGCCAGCAGACAACTAGCGGTTGGCACAGATACGCAGTATTTT
-	TRBV11-3	TRBJ2-7	15	TRBD1	CASSPTGQGDYEQYF	TGTGCCAGCAGCCCCACGGGACAGGGTGACTACGAGCAGTACTTC